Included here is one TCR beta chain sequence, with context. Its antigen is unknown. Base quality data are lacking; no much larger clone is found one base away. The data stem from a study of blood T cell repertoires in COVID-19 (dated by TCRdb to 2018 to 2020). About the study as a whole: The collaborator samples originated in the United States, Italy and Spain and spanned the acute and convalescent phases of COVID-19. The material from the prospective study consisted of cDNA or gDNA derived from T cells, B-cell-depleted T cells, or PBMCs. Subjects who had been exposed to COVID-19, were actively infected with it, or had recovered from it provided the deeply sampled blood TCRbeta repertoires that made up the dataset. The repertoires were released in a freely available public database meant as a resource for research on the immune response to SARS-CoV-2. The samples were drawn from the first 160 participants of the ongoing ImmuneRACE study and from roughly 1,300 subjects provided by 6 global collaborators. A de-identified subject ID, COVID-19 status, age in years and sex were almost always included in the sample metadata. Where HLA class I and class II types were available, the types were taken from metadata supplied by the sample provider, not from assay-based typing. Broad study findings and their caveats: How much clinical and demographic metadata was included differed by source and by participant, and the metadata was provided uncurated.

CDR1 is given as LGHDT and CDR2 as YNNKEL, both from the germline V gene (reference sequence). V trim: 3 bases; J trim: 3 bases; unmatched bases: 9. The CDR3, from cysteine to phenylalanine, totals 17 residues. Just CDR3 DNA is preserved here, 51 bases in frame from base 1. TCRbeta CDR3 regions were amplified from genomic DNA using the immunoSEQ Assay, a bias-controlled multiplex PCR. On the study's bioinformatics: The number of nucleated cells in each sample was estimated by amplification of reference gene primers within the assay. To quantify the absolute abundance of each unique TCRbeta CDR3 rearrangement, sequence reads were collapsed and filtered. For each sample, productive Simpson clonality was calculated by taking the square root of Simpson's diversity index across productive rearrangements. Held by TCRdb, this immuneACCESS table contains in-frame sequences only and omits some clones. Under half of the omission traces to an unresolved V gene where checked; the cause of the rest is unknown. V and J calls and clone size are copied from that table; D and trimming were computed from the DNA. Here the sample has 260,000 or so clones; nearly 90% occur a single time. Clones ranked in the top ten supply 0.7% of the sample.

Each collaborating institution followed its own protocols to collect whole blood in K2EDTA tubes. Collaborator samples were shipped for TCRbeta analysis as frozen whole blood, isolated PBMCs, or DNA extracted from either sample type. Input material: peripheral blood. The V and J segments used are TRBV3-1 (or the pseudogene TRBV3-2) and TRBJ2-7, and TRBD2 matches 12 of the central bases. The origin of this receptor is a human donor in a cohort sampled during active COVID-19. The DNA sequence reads TGTGCCAGCAGCCAGACTAGCGGGGGAGCGAACTACTACGAGCAGTACTTC. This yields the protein CASSQTSGGANYYEQYF.